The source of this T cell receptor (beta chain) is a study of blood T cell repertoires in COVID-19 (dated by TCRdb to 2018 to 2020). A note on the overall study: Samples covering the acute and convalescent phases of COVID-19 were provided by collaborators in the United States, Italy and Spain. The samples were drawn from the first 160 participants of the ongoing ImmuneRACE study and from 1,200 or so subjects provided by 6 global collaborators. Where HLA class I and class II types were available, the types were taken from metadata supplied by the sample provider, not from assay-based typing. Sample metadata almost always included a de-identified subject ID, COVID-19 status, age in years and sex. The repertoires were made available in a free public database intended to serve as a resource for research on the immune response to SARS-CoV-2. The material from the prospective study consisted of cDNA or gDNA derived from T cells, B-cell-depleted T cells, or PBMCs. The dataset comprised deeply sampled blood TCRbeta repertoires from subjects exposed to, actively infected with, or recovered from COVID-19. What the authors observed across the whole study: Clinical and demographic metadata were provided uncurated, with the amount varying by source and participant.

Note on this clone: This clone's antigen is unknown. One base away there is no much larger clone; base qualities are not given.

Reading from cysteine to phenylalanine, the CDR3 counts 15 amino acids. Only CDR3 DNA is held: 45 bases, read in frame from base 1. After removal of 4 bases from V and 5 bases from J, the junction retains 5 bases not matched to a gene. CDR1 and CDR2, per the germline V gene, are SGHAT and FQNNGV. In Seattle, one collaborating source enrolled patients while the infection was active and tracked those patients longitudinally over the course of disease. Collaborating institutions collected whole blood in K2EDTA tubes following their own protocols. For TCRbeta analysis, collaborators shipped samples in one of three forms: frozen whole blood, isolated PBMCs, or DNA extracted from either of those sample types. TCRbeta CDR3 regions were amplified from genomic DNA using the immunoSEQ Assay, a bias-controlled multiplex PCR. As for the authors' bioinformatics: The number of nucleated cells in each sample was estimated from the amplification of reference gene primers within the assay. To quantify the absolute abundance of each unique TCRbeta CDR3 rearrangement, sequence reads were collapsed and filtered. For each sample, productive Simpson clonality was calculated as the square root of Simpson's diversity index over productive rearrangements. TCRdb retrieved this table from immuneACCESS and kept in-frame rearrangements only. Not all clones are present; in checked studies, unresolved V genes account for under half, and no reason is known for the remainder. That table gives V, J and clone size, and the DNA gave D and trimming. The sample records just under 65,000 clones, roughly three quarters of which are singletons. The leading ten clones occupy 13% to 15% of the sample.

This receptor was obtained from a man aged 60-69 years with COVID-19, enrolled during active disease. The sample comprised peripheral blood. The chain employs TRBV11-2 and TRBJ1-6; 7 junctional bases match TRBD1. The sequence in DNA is TGTGCCAGCAGCTACAGGGGCCGCCATAATTCACCCCTCCACTTT. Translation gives CASSYRGRHNSPLHF. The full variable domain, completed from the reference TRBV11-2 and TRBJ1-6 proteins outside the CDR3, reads EAGVAQSPRYKIIEKRQSVAFWCNPISGHATLYWYQQILGQGPKLLIQFQNNGVVDDSQLPKDRFSAERLKGVDSTLKIQPAKLEDSAVYLCASSYRGRHNSPLHFGNGTRLTVT.